Below, one T cell receptor beta chain is given with its context. What it recognizes is unknown. The data were obtained in a study of T cells in tuberculosis. Profiled with immunoSEQ multiplex PCR; TCRdb holds only in-frame clones, not every one. Of tens of thousands of clones listed, more than 95% are singletons. Whole-study findings and limits: GMM-specific TCRs were nearer to active tuberculosis alpha repertoires, suggesting expansion.

Germline V CDR1 and CDR2: SGHTA, FQGNSA. The CDR3 length is 14 residues. Trimming cost V 3 bases and J 5 bases, with 10 bases left between them. Input material: PBMCs. The TCR comes from a donor aged 10-35 years with latent tuberculosis or without tuberculosis infection. This chain joins TRBV7-2 and TRBJ1-4; tentatively, D is TRBD1 (6 bases). CDR3 nucleotides: TGTGCCAGCAGCTTCAGGGGCGGGAATGAAAAACTGTTTTTT. Amino acid sequence: CASSFRGGNEKLFF.